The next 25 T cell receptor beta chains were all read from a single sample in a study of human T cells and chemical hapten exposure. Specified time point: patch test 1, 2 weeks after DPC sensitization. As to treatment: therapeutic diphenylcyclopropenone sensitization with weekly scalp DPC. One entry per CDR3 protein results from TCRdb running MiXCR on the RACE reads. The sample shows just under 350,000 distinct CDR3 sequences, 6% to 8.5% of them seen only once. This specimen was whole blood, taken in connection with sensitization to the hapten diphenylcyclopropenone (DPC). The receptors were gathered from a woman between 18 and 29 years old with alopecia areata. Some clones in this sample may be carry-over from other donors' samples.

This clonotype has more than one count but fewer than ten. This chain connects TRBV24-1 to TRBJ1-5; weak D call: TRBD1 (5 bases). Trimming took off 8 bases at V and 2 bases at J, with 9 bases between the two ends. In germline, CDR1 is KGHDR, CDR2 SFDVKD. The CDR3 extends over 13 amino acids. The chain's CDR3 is CATIQGGNQPQHF. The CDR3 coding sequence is TGTGCCACCATCCAGGGAGGCAATCAGCCCCAGCATTTT.

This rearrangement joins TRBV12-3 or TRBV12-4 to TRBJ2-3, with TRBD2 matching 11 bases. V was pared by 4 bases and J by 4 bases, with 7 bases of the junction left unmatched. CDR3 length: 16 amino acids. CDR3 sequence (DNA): TGTGCCAGCAGTTCGGGGTATAGCGGGGGGGCAGATACGCAGTATTTT. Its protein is CASSSGYSGGADTQYF.

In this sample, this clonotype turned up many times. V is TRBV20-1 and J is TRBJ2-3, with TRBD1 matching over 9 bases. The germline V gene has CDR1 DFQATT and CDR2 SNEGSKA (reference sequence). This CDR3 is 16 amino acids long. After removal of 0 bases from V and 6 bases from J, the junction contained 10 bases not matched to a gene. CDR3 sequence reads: CSARDFGTGLRDTQYF. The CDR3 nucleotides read TGCAGTGCTAGAGACTTTGGGACAGGGCTAAGGGATACGCAGTATTTT.

CDR3 sequence: CASSFLRGGDTGELFF. The CDR3 DNA is TGTGCCAGCAGTTTTCTCCGGGGGGGTGACACCGGGGAGCTGTTTTTT. This chain joins TRBV12-3 or TRBV12-4 and TRBJ2-2, with 8 nucleotides matching TRBD2. The V gene end was trimmed by 3 bases and the J gene end by 3 bases; junction bases not matched to a gene: 6. The CDR3 contains 16 residues.

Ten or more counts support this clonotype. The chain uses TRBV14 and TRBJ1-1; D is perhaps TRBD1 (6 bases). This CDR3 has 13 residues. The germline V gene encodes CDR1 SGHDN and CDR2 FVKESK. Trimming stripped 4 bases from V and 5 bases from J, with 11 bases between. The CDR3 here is CASSPNRDTEAFF. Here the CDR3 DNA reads TGTGCCAGCAGCCCTAACAGGGATACTGAAGCTTTCTTT.

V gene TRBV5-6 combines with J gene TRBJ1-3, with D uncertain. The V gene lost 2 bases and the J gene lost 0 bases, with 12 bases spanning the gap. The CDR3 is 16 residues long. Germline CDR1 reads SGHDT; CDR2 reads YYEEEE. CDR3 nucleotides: TGTGCCAGCAGCTTAAGGATAGGCCGCTCTGGAAACACCATATATTTT. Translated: CASSLRIGRSGNTIYF.

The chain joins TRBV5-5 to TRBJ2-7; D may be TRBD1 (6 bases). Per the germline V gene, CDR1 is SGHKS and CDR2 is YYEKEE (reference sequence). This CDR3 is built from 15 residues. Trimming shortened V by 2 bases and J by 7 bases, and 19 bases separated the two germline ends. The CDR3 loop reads CASSLAGTRDVEQYF. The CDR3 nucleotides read TGTGCCAGCAGCTTAGCCGGGACACGGGACGTTGAGCAGTACTTC.

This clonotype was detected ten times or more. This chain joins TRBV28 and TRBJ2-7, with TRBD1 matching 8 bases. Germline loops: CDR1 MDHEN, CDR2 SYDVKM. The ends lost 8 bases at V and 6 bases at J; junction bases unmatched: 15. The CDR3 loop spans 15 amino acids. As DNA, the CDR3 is TGTGCCAGCCTTCCCGCGTTCGGACAGGGTAGCGAGCAGTACTTC. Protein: CASLPAFGQGSEQYF.

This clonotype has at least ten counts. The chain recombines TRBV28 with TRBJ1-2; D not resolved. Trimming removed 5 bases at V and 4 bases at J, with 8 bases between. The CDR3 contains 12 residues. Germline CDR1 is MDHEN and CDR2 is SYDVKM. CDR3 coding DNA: TGTGCCAGCAGTGGGTCTACCTATGGCTACACCTTC. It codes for CASSGSTYGYTF.

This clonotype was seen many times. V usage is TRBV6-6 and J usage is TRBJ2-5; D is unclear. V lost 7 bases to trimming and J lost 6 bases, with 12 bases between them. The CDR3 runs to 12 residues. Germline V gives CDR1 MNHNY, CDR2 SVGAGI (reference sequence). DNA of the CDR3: TGTGCCAGCACCTCTGTTGTCCAGACCCAGTACTTC. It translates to CASTSVVQTQYF.

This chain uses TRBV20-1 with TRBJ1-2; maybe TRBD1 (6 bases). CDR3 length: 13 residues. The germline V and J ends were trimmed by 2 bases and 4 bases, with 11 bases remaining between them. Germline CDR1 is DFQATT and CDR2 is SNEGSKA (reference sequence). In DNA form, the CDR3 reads TGCAGTGCTAGACGGACAGCCGGCTATGGCTACACCTTC. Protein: CSARRTAGYGYTF.

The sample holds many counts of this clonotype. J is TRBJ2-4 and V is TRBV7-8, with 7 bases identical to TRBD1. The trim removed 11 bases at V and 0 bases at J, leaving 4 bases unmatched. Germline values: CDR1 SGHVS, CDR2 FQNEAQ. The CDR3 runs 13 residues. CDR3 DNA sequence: TGTGCCGTAACAGGGGAAGCCAAAAACATTCAGTACTTC. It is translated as CAVTGEAKNIQYF.

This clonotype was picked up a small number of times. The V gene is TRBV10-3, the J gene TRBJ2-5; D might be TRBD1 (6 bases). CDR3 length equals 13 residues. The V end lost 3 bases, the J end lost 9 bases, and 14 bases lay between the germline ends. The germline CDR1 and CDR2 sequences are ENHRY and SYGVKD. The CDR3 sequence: CAISESPGASQYF. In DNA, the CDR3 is TGTGCCATCAGTGAATCGCCAGGGGCATCCCAGTACTTC.

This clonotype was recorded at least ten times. The DNA for the CDR3 is TGTGCCAGCAGCCCCGGATCACTCTCTGGAAACACCATATATTTT. Protein: CASSPGSLSGNTIYF. The chain has TRBV12-3 or TRBV12-4 and TRBJ1-3; no clear D. The length of the CDR3 is 15 residues. V was cut by 6 bases and J by 0 bases, with 12 bases left in between.

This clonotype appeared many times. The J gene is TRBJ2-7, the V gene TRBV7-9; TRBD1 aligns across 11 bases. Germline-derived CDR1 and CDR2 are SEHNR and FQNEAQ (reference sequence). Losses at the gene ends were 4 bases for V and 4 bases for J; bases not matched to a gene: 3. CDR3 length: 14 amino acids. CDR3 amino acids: CASSSGTGGYEQYF. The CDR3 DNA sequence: TGTGCCAGCAGCTCCGGGACAGGGGGTTACGAGCAGTACTTC.

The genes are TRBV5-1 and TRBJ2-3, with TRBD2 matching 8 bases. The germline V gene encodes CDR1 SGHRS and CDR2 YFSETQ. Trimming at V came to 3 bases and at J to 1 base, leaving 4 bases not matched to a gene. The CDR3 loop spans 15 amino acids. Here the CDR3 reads CASSSTTSGTDTQYF. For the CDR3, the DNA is TGCGCCAGCAGCTCGACGACTAGCGGCACAGATACGCAGTATTTT.

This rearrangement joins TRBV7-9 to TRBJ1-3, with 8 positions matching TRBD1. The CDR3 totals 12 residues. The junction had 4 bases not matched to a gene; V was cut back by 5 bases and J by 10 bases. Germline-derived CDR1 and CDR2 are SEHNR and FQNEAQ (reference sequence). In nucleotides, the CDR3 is TGTGCCAGCAGCGAACACAGGGGGACCATATATTTT. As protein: CASSEHRGTIYF.

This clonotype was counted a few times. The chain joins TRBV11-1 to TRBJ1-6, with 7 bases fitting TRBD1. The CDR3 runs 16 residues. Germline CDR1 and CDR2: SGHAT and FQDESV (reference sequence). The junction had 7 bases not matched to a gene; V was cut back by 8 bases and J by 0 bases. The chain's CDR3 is CASQEDRSSYNSPLHF. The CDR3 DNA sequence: TGTGCCAGCCAGGAGGACAGGAGCTCCTATAATTCACCCCTCCACTTT.

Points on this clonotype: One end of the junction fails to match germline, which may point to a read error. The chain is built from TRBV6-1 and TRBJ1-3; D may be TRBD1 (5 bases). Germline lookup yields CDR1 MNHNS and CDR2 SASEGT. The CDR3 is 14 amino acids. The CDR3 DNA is TGTGCCAGCAATACAGGTGGAGCTGGAAACATCATATATTTT. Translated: CASNTGGAGNIIYF.

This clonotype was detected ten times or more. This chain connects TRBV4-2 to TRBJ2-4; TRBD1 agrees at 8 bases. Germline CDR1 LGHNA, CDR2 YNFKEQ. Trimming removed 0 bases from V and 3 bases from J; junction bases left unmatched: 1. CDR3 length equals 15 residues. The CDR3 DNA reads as TGTGCCAGCAGCCAAGAACAGGGGGTCAAAAACATTCAGTACTTC. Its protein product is CASSQEQGVKNIQYF.

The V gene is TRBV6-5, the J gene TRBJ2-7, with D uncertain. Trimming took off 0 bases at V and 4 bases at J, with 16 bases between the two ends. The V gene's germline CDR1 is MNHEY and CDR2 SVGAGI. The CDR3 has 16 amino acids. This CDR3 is CASSYSSAISNYEQYF. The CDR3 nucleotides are TGTGCCAGCAGTTACTCCTCGGCCATTTCGAATTACGAGCAGTACTTC.

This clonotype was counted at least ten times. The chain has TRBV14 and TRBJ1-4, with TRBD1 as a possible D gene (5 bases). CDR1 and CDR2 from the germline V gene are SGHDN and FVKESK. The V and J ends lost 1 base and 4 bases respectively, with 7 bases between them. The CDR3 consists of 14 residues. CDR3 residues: CASSQAGINEKLFF. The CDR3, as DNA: TGTGCCAGCAGCCAAGCAGGGATTAATGAAAAACTGTTTTTT.

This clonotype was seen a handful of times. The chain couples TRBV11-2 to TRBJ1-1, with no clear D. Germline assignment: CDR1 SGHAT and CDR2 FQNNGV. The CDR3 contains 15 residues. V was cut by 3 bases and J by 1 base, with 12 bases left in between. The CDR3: CASSFGYGENTEAFF. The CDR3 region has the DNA TGTGCCAGCAGCTTTGGATACGGGGAGAACACTGAAGCTTTCTTT.

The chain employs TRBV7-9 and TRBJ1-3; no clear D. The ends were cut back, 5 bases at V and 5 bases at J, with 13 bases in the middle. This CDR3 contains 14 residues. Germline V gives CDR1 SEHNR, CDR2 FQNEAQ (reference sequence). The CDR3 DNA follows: TGTGCCAGCAGCAAAACGAGTGCTCGAAACACCATATATTTT. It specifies CASSKTSARNTIYF.

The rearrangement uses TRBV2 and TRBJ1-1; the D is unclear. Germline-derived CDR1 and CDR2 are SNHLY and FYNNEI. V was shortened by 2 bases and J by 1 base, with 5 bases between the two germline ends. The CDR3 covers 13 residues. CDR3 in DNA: TGTGCCAGCAGTGAATACGGGAACACTGAAGCTTTCTTT. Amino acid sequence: CASSEYGNTEAFF.